This T cell receptor beta chain was observed in a study of shared clonotypes between healthy human individuals (TCRdb year 2020). Background on the whole study: The cohort included three men and a couple of women between 18 and 49 years of age. For each donor, three plates each were used for CD4 naive and CD4 memory, two plates were used for CD8 naive, and one plate was used for CD8 memory. To estimate repertoire size and how much clonotype sharing occurs between individuals, the study deeply sequenced the blood TCR repertoires of several healthy adults. Different laboratories and diverse techniques were used to prepare libraries and sequence TCR repertoires, to increase sequencing depth and limit assay-specific biases. Each donor's leukapheresis produced roughly between roughly 0.85 and 10 billion PBMCs.

What the study reported, not specific to this receptor: Compared with non-shared clonotypes, clonotypes shared by all four sorted-subset donors had higher generation probabilities. Estimated clonotype richness was generally larger for naive than for memory subsets. Incomplete sequencing was indicated by rarefaction of sorted-subset datasets, despite the large sequencing depth. Sampling was limited to blood, and TCR repertoires in tissue likely differ from TCR repertoires in blood. The genetic and exposure-history diversity represented was limited by the small number of donors. Across four donors, approximately 4.9% of naive CD4, roughly 3.3% of naive CD8, approximately 2.5% of memory CD4, and roughly 0.4% of memory CD8 clonotypes were shared. Pairwise subsampling led to the expectation that sequencing depth would affect the degree of clonotype sharing among donors.

The V and J ends are trimmed by 5 bases and 1 base, leaving 12 bases between them. For CDR1 and CDR2, the germline V gene lists MDHEN and SYDVKM. Taken from cysteine to phenylalanine, the CDR3 has 15 residues. The only DNA kept is the CDR3, 45 bases in frame from the first base. The donors were healthy, HIV-negative adults who had no recently reported acute infections or vaccinations. Every donor was a Caucasian adult living in Nashville, Tennessee, USA. CD4+ T cells were enriched by magnetic negative selection; naive cells were then positively selected on CD45RA, and the negative fraction formed the memory subset. Blood was collected by leukapheresis, and PBMCs were isolated by Ficoll-Histopaque density gradient centrifugation and then cryopreserved in liquid nitrogen vapor phase. Analytical flow cytometry was used to check the purity and quantity of every magnetically sorted T cell population. From each sorted fraction, genomic DNA was isolated and quantified by UV absorbance on a Nanodrop 2000c.

TCR CDR3 regions were amplified from genomic DNA by multiplex PCR using the deep immunoSEQ assay. For each cell subset, the extracted genomic DNA was distributed evenly across all wells of several immunoSEQ 96-well plates, and each plate served as one replicate. For sorted subsets, each replicate PCR was loaded with roughly 190 ng genomic DNA, equivalent to 30,000 or so T cell genomes. The purified libraries were quantified using a Qubit 3.0 fluorometer, sized with a Bioanalyzer 2100, and then quantified again using the KAPA Library Quantification kit. Every immunoSEQ 96-well plate was sequenced on a separate single-read 150-cycle Illumina NextSeq 550 flow cell. The published analysis was carried out like this. The immunoSEQ output contained only junctional sequences without quality scores, so filtering could not match that applied to full-length reads. Sequences were annotated with PyIR, a Python wrapper for IgBLAST v1.9, and V/J genes and CDR3 were assigned using IMGT germline references. Any read was removed if the V/J assignment was weak (E-value above 1e-6), the CDR3 was missing, or the read contained stop codons, out-of-frame junctions, or ambiguous translated residues. A V3J clonotype was defined by an identical inferred V gene, J gene, and CDR3 amino acid sequence. Percentage overlap between repertoires was calculated by dividing the number of shared unique clonotypes by the size of the smaller repertoire. RTK rarefaction, the Chao1 estimator, and Recon v2.1 estimates of unobserved clonotypes were used to assess repertoire richness. Generation probabilities for all TCRbeta clonotypes obtained by the gDNA method from a handful of donors were computed using OLGA. TCRdb took over this immuneACCESS table, retaining in-frame rearrangements with V and J assigned. Such tables are incomplete; in checked studies, under half of the missing clones stem from an unresolved V gene, and the remainder is unexplained. The D gene and trimming were derived from the DNA, and the V and J assignments and clone size from that table. Counted in this sample were around 340,000 clones; 73% of them appeared once. The ten most abundant clones make up more than 9% of the sample.

Of note for this clone: Its antigen is not yet known. Per-base quality was not reported, and no clone a single base away is much larger than it.

The sequence derives from a man under 40 in good health. The chain is made from TRBV28 and TRBJ1-5, with the D gene call left open. The sample taken for sequencing was memory CD4+ T cells sorted from blood. In the paper's terms, the cell subset or site label means: CD45RA-negative fraction. The encoded CDR3 is CASSPSPLSNQPQHF. The nucleotide sequence is given as TGTGCCAGCAGTCCCAGTCCGTTGAGCAATCAGCCCCAGCATTTT.